This T cell receptor beta chain was identified during a study of CD8+ T cells in alopecia areata. Study-level results: Normal scalp showed lower clonality than lesional scalp, especially alopecia totalis/universalis.

A remark on this clone: What it binds is not known.

cDNA prepared by RNA extraction and subsequent reverse transcription served as the template for sequencing. TCRdb keeps only in-frame clones here, not all; method: immunoSEQ multiplex PCR. The table includes about 180,000 clones, about 48% detected once. Treatment defined: oral pan-JAK inhibitor, 5-10 mg twice daily. Lesional scalp punch biopsies and peripheral blood were collected from alopecia areata patients. Trimming stripped 7 bases from V and 3 bases from J, with 11 bases between. In germline, CDR1 is LNHDA, CDR2 SQIVND (reference sequence). The CDR3 contains 13 residues. The TCR originated in a human donor with alopecia areata. The chain has TRBV19 and TRBJ2-3; no definite D call. The source was CD8+ T cells sorted from blood, collected at week 24, from a patient treated with tofacitinib. CDR3 in DNA: TGTGCCAGTAATAATTTCCGGACAGATACGCAGTATTTT. Translated: CASNNFRTDTQYF. Combining the CDR3 with reference TRBV19 and TRBJ2-3 gives the whole variable domain DGGITQSPKYLFRKEGQNVTLSCEQNLNHDAMYWYRQDPGQGLRLIYYSQIVNDFQKGDIAEGYSVSREKKESFPLTVTSAQKNPTAFYLCASNNFRTDTQYFGPGTRLTVL.